Listed below are T cell receptor beta chains from one sample, sequenced in a study of early T cells in non-severe SARS-CoV-2 infection. TCRdb passed the 5' RACE reads through MiXCR, listing each CDR3 protein once. The table lists around 64,000 distinct CDR3 sequences, around 12% of them singletons, with about 1.3% in the top ten. This specimen consisted of whole blood, obtained at baseline. These receptors were obtained from an adult who was a healthcare worker with PCR-confirmed SARS-CoV-2 infection or an uninfected control (not recorded which). The conserved cysteine and the conserved F or W are not part of the CDR3 here.

v_call: TRBV11-2
j_call: TRBJ2-3
cdr3_aa: ASSLVFEGSTDTQY

v_call: TRBV7-2
j_call: TRBJ1-2
cdr3_aa: ATSVDRNYGYT

v_call: TRBV6-5
j_call: TRBJ1-1
cdr3_aa: ASSRRRGEAF

v_call: TRBV21-1
j_call: TRBJ2-7
cdr3_aa: ASSKARGRAIEQY

v_call: TRBV29-1
j_call: TRBJ1-1
cdr3_aa: SAAGHPNTEAF

v_call: TRBV27
j_call: TRBJ2-1
cdr3_aa: ASYRARNEQF

v_call: TRBV28
j_call: TRBJ2-1
cdr3_aa: ASSLVGEQF

v_call: TRBV12-3/TRBV12-4
j_call: TRBJ1-1
cdr3_aa: ANSQQILDTEAF

v_call: TRBV18
j_call: TRBJ2-2
cdr3_aa: ASSPHPASNTGELF

v_call: TRBV6-1
j_call: TRBJ2-1
cdr3_aa: ASRVRNEQF

v_call: TRBV28
j_call: TRBJ2-1
cdr3_aa: ASSLFGGVYNEQF

v_call: TRBV5-1
j_call: TRBJ2-7
cdr3_aa: ASSLGGTLGSEQY

v_call: TRBV12-5
j_call: TRBJ1-6
cdr3_aa: ASGFRTGPTLNSPLH

v_call: TRBV5-6
j_call: TRBJ1-5
cdr3_aa: ASSYDGGSQPQH

v_call: TRBV7-2
j_call: TRBJ2-1
cdr3_aa: ASSLTGGHYNEQF

v_call: TRBV18
j_call: TRBJ2-7
cdr3_aa: ASSLSGTGGDYEQY

v_call: TRBV27
j_call: TRBJ2-5
cdr3_aa: ASSGGQAQY

v_call: TRBV11-2
j_call: TRBJ2-5
cdr3_aa: ASSSRTDRETQY

v_call: TRBV28
j_call: TRBJ2-7
cdr3_aa: ASSLIDRGYEQY

v_call: TRBV12-3/TRBV12-4
j_call: TRBJ2-3
cdr3_aa: ASSLSGGRASDTQY

v_call: TRBV20-1
j_call: TRBJ1-1
cdr3_aa: SATSPNTEAF

v_call: TRBV20-1
j_call: TRBJ2-2
cdr3_aa: SAIAGGATGELF

v_call: TRBV29-1
j_call: TRBJ2-3
cdr3_aa: SVDNLEREIGTDTQY

v_call: TRBV10-1
j_call: TRBJ1-1
cdr3_aa: ASSDQVGGNTEAF

v_call: TRBV5-1
j_call: TRBJ1-5
cdr3_aa: ASSLESGGQPQH

v_call: TRBV28
j_call: TRBJ1-5
cdr3_aa: ASSPTGHLSNQPQH

v_call: TRBV21-1
j_call: TRBJ1-5
cdr3_aa: ASSKACWTGRFVVNQPQH

v_call: TRBV20-1
j_call: TRBJ2-3
cdr3_aa: SAWTSGSTDTQY

v_call: TRBV11-2
j_call: TRBJ2-2
cdr3_aa: ASSLVGDTGELF

v_call: TRBV6-1
j_call: TRBJ2-7
cdr3_aa: ASSEGQMGFYEQY

v_call: TRBV7-9
j_call: TRBJ2-2
cdr3_aa: ASSEVGGGPNTGELF

v_call: TRBV11-2
j_call: TRBJ2-6
cdr3_aa: ASTALRGANVLT

v_call: TRBV5-1
j_call: TRBJ2-1
cdr3_aa: ASSWGQYNEQF

v_call: TRBV5-4
j_call: TRBJ1-1
cdr3_aa: ASSLGLSNTEAF

v_call: TRBV12-3/TRBV12-4
j_call: TRBJ2-7
cdr3_aa: ASSSHSSLREQY

v_call: TRBV2
j_call: TRBJ2-2
cdr3_aa: ASRTSSGPGELF

v_call: TRBV7-9
j_call: TRBJ2-1
cdr3_aa: ASSSGTSGRTYNEQF

v_call: TRBV7-2
j_call: TRBJ1-1
cdr3_aa: ASSLRLMNTEAF

v_call: TRBV29-1
j_call: TRBJ2-1
cdr3_aa: SAVRGGDEQF

v_call: TRBV7-2
j_call: TRBJ1-5
cdr3_aa: ASSFDSYNQPQH

v_call: TRBV20-1
j_call: TRBJ2-7
cdr3_aa: SAKSGELAGFSYEQY

v_call: TRBV11-2
j_call: TRBJ1-4
cdr3_aa: ASSSLEGNEKLF

v_call: TRBV14
j_call: TRBJ2-6
cdr3_aa: ASSQAGSLSGANVLT

v_call: TRBV5-1
j_call: TRBJ2-3
cdr3_aa: ASSLGGRTDTQY

v_call: TRBV5-1
j_call: TRBJ2-7
cdr3_aa: ASRIGTAYEQY

v_call: TRBV29-1
j_call: TRBJ1-1
cdr3_aa: SVVKWTGPILNTEAF

v_call: TRBV4-1
j_call: TRBJ2-1
cdr3_aa: ASSLRGSDSYNEQF

v_call: TRBV4-3
j_call: TRBJ2-6
cdr3_aa: ASSQDISSGANVLT

v_call: TRBV3-1
j_call: TRBJ2-7
cdr3_aa: ASSQDYEQY

v_call: TRBV7-2
j_call: TRBJ2-5
cdr3_aa: ASSLGVRETQY

v_call: TRBV11-2
j_call: TRBJ2-5
cdr3_aa: ASSLERGTQY

v_call: TRBV3-1
j_call: TRBJ2-4
cdr3_aa: VSSHKGQENIQY

v_call: TRBV6-2/TRBV6-3
j_call: TRBJ2-6
cdr3_aa: ASSYSLAGANVLT

v_call: TRBV25-1
j_call: TRBJ2-3
cdr3_aa: ASREGTGHPSDTQY

v_call: TRBV20-1
j_call: TRBJ2-1
cdr3_aa: SARDPRTSGMDYNEQF

v_call: TRBV30
j_call: TRBJ2-1
cdr3_aa: AYKGTPYNEQF